The rows below give T cell receptor beta chains drawn from one sample of a study of Ad26.COV2.S vaccination and SARS-CoV-2 variants. Assay: immunoSEQ multiplex PCR; the TCRdb copy retains only in-frame clones and omits some. The sample records approximately 300,000 clones, 85% being singletons. The specimen comprised peripheral blood, sampled in a trial of Ad26.COV2.S vaccine versus placebo. The receptors stem from a person between 18 and 65 years old who received the Ad26.COV2.S COVID-19 vaccine or a placebo. Both conserved end residues are part of each CDR3. A D gene is named only where the DNA matches it firmly.

V: TRBV28
J: TRBJ2-1
D: TRBD2
CDR3: CASSPRPGTRSSYNEQFF

V: TRBV28
J: TRBJ1-2
D: TRBD1
CDR3: CASTAPGQGDYGYTF

V: TRBV28
J: TRBJ2-5
D: TRBD1
CDR3: CASSSRTGSGETQYF

V: TRBV30
J: TRBJ1-1
D: .
CDR3: CAWRADRNTEAFF

V: TRBV5-6
J: TRBJ1-5
D: .
CDR3: CASSWTRGSGNQPQHF

V: TRBV30
J: TRBJ1-3
D: .
CDR3: CAWSRSRRQGNTIYF

V: TRBV28
J: TRBJ1-4
D: .
CDR3: CASSSTGTENDNEKLFF

V: TRBV7-2
J: TRBJ2-7
D: TRBD2
CDR3: CASSLSGGSYEQYF

V: TRBV3-1/TRBV3-2
J: TRBJ1-1
D: .
CDR3: CASSSRENTEAFF

V: TRBV5-5
J: TRBJ1-3
D: .
CDR3: CASSQLWGPSGNTIYF

V: TRBV9
J: TRBJ2-2
D: .
CDR3: CASSPQSGVGELFF

V: TRBV5-1
J: TRBJ1-4
D: .
CDR3: CASSPGPHNEKLFF

V: TRBV10-3
J: TRBJ1-1
D: .
CDR3: CAISESSGTEAFF

V: TRBV10-3
J: TRBJ2-6
D: .
CDR3: CAISAPSGANVLTF

V: TRBV28
J: TRBJ1-2
D: .
CDR3: CASSLWVTDGYTF

V: TRBV11-3
J: TRBJ2-7
D: .
CDR3: CASSFEGSREQYF

V: TRBV4-2
J: TRBJ2-1
D: .
CDR3: CASSPPAARTYNEQFF

V: TRBV6-5
J: TRBJ2-5
D: .
CDR3: CASSSTELADETQYF

V: TRBV18
J: TRBJ2-3
D: TRBD2
CDR3: CASSPSSGGATDTQYF

V: TRBV5-1
J: TRBJ1-1
D: .
CDR3: CASSVGGRPNTEAFF

V: TRBV5-1
J: TRBJ2-5
D: .
CDR3: CASSLGVLAHVQETQYF

V: TRBV18
J: TRBJ2-3
D: .
CDR3: CASSPYTDTQYF

V: TRBV13
J: TRBJ1-5
D: .
CDR3: CASSRVGEDQPQHF

V: TRBV2
J: TRBJ2-3
D: .
CDR3: CAKLLTGRKTDTQYF

V: TRBV15
J: TRBJ1-2
D: TRBD1
CDR3: CATSRGVEPGGARF

V: TRBV5-1
J: TRBJ2-3
D: TRBD2
CDR3: CASSLEAGGLVTDTQYF

V: TRBV5-1
J: TRBJ2-3
D: .
CDR3: CASMDGGSTDTQYF

V: TRBV5-1
J: TRBJ2-2
D: TRBD1
CDR3: CASSLALLGQGVTGELFF

V: TRBV11-3
J: TRBJ2-5
D: .
CDR3: CASRGPLQETQYF

V: TRBV30
J: TRBJ1-5
D: .
CDR3: CAWSVRGFDQPQHF

V: TRBV10-2
J: TRBJ2-1
D: .
CDR3: CASSESRGRSSYNEQFF

V: TRBV9
J: TRBJ2-2
D: TRBD1
CDR3: CASSVAVDRTTGELFF

V: TRBV29-1
J: TRBJ1-2
D: .
CDR3: CSVDGGGGALLGYTF

V: TRBV30
J: TRBJ1-5
D: TRBD1
CDR3: CAWRGQGNQPQHF

V: TRBV28
J: TRBJ2-1
D: TRBD2
CDR3: CASSLAGGPQGEQFF

V: TRBV28
J: TRBJ1-2
D: .
CDR3: CASSHGGTGPNYGYTF

V: TRBV6-1
J: TRBJ2-7
D: TRBD2
CDR3: CASSDPERGDSYEQYF

V: TRBV19
J: TRBJ2-7
D: TRBD1
CDR3: CASRNRGRQDEQYF

V: TRBV28
J: TRBJ2-7
D: TRBD1
CDR3: CASRTPTGINSYEQYF

V: TRBV6-2/TRBV6-3
J: TRBJ2-2
D: .
CDR3: CASSYSKFGELFF

V: TRBV5-1
J: TRBJ2-5
D: TRBD2
CDR3: CASSRLGLAGRETQYF

V: TRBV7-9
J: TRBJ1-1
D: .
CDR3: CASSLTVAFF